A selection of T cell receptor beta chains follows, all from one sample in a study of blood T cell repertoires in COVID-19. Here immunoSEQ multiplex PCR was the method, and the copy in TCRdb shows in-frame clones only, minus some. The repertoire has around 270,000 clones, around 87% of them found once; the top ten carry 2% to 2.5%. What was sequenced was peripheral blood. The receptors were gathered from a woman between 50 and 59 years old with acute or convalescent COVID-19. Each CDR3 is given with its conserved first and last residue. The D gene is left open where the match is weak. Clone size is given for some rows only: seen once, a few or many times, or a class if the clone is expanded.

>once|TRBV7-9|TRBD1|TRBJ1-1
CASSTGQGGTEAFF
TGTGCCAGCAGTACTGGACAGGGAGGCACTGAAGCTTTCTTT
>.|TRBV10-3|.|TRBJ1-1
CAIREQIMNTEAFF
TGTGCCATCAGGGAACAGATTATGAACACTGAAGCTTTCTTT
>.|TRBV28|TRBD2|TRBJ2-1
CASSPSGSGRYNEQFF
TGTGCCAGCAGTCCGAGCGGTAGCGGGAGGTACAATGAGCAGTTCTTC
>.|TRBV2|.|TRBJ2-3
CASRPPGHSHPDTQYF
TGTGCCAGCAGACCACCGGGACACTCCCATCCCGATACGCAGTATTTT
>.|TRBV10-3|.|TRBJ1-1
CAISTVDTEAFF
TGTGCCATCAGTACGGTCGACACTGAAGCTTTCTTT
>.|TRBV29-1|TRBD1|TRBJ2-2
CSVNDRGLVGELFF
TGCAGCGTAAACGACAGGGGGCTTGTGGGGGAGCTGTTTTTT
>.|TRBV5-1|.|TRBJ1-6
CASHPGGQRGSPLHF
TGCGCCAGCCACCCGGGCGGACAGAGGGGTTCACCCCTCCACTTT
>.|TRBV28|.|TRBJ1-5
CASSPLTPAGQPQHF
TGTGCCAGCAGCCCTCTGACACCCGCCGGTCAGCCCCAGCATTTT
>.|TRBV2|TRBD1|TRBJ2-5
CASSEALGGRETQYF
TGTGCCAGCAGTGAAGCGCTAGGGGGCCGGGAGACCCAGTACTTC
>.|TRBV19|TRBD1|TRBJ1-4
CASHYRGSNEKLFF
TGTGCCAGTCACTACAGGGGGTCTAATGAAAAACTGTTTTTT
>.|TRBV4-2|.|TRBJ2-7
CASSQGLAGLDEQYF
TGTGCCAGCAGCCAGGGACTCGCGGGACTCGACGAGCAGTACTTC
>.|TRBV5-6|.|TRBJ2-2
CASSFWGQLTGELFF
TGTGCCAGCAGCTTTTGGGGCCAACTTACCGGGGAGCTGTTTTTT
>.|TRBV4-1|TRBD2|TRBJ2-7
CASSQDGGEYEQYF
TGCGCCAGCAGCCAAGATGGGGGGGAATACGAGCAGTACTTC
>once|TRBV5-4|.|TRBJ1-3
CASSARGTSGSGNTIYF
TGTGCCAGCAGCGCCAGGGGCACCTCGGGCTCTGGAAACACCATATATTTT
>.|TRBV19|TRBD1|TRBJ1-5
CASSIFGTGYGQPQHF
TGTGCCAGTAGTATTTTTGGGACAGGGTACGGTCAGCCCCAGCATTTT
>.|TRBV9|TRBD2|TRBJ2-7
CASSVGGTSGYEQYF
TGTGCCAGCAGCGTAGGGGGGACTAGCGGCTACGAGCAGTACTTC
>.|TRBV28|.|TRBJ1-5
CASSFLQENQPQHF
TGTGCCAGCAGTTTTTTACAGGAAAATCAGCCCCAGCATTTT
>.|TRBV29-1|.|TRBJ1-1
CSASKGFTEAFF
TGCAGCGCAAGTAAGGGGTTCACTGAAGCTTTCTTT
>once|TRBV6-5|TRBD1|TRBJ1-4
CASSSHGTGDEKLFF
TGTGCCAGCAGTTCCCACGGGACAGGGGATGAAAAACTGTTTTTT
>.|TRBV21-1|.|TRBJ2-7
CASSKALAGVVYEQYF
TGTGCCAGCAGCAAAGCACTAGCGGGAGTAGTTTACGAGCAGTACTTC
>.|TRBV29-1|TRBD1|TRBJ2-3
CSVTGTADTQYF
TGCAGCGTCACAGGGACAGCAGATACGCAGTATTTT
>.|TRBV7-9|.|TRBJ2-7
CASSLEGWPRHGGEQYF
TGTGCCAGCAGCTTAGAGGGGTGGCCCCGCCATGGGGGGGAGCAGTACTTC
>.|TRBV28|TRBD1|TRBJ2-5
CASPRSGQGAFKVGEETQYF
TGTGCCAGCCCCCGGAGTGGGCAGGGGGCTTTTAAAGTTGGAGAAGAGACCCAGTACTTC
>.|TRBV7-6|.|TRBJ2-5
CASSLAGGRLRESQYF
TGTGCCAGCAGCTTAGCAGGAGGTCGCCTACGCGAGTCCCAGTACTTC
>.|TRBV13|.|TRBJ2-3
CASSPAGQRTDTQYF
TGTGCCAGCAGCCCAGCCGGACAGCGCACAGATACGCAGTATTTT
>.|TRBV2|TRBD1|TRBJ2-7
CASKWEWDSEQYF
TGTGCCAGCAAGTGGGAATGGGACAGCGAGCAGTACTTC
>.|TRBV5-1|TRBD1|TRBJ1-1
CASSIGTGELNTEAFF
TGCGCCAGCAGCATCGGGACAGGGGAGCTGAACACTGAAGCTTTCTTT
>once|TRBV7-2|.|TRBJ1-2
CASSLRVGGAAGYTF
TGTGCCAGCAGCCTCCGGGTAGGGGGGGCGGCAGGCTACACCTTC
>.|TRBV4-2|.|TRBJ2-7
CASSPTFDEQYF
TGTGCCAGCAGCCCTACGTTCGACGAGCAGTACTTC
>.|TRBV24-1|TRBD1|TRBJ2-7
CATSTTGTGVSYEQYF
TGTGCCACCAGTACCACCGGGACAGGGGTCTCCTACGAGCAGTACTTC
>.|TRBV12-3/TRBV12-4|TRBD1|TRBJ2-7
CASSRGQGYEQYF
TGTGCCAGCAGCAGGGGACAGGGCTACGAGCAGTACTTC
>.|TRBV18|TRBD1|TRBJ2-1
CASSDGQGYNEQFF
TGTGCCAGCTCAGACGGACAGGGCTACAATGAGCAGTTCTTC
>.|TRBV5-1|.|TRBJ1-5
CASSLVGGSDQPQHF
TGCGCCAGCAGCTTGGTAGGAGGGTCAGATCAGCCCCAGCATTTT
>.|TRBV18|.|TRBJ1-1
CASFADRLNTEAFF
TGTGCCAGCTTCGCGGACAGACTGAACACTGAAGCTTTCTTT
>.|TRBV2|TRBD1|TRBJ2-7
CASRRTGGSYEQYF
TGTGCCAGCAGGAGGACAGGGGGCTCCTACGAGCAGTACTTC
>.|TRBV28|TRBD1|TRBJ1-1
CASSSTPGQGVKAFF
TGTGCCAGCAGTTCAACGCCGGGACAGGGGGTTAAAGCTTTCTTT
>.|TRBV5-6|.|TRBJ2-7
CASSLEGRGEQYF
TGTGCCAGCAGCTTGGAGGGCAGGGGCGAGCAGTACTTC
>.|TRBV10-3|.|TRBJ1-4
CAISEDRPGGEKLFF
TGTGCCATCAGCGAGGACAGACCAGGCGGAGAAAAACTGTTTTTT
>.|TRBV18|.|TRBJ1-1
CASSPPLWETEAFF
TGTGCCAGCTCACCACCGTTGTGGGAGACTGAAGCTTTCTTT
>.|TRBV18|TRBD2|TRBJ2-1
CASSPPFPSGRGNEQFF
TGTGCCAGCTCACCACCCTTCCCAAGCGGGAGAGGGAATGAGCAGTTCTTC
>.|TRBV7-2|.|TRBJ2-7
CASSLNGPYEQYF
TGTGCCAGCAGCTTAAATGGGCCGTACGAGCAGTACTTC
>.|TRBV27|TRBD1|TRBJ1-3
CASSPDRGRGNTIYF
TGTGCCAGCAGTCCAGACAGGGGCAGAGGAAACACCATATATTTT